The next 14 T cell receptor beta chains were all read from a single sample in a study of blood T cell repertoires in COVID-19. Data came from immunoSEQ multiplex PCR; TCRdb stores just in-frame clones and leaves some out. The sample has roughly 250,000 clones, 70% to 90% seen once. The source material was PBMCs or T cells enriched from blood (not recorded which). The receptors were gathered from a woman in her thirties or forties with acute COVID-19.

The V gene is TRBV5-1, the J gene TRBJ2-2, with D maybe TRBD2 (6 bases). The CDR3 is made up of 16 amino acids. CDR1 and CDR2 from the germline V gene are SGHRS and YFSETQ. V lost 0 bases and J lost 0, with 9 bases in between. In DNA, the CDR3 is TGCGCCAGCAGCTTGGGAGGGACTTCGAACACCGGGGAGCTGTTTTTT. Translated, it gives CASSLGGTSNTGELFF.

CDR3 region: CASSSGFVTEAFF. The DNA of the CDR3 is TGTGCCAGCAGTTCAGGGTTTGTCACTGAAGCTTTCTTT. The chain links TRBV28 to TRBJ1-1; D possibly corresponds to TRBD1 (5 bases). Germline V gene sequence: CDR1 MDHEN, CDR2 SYDVKM. CDR3 length: 13 amino acids. Between the trimmed V and J ends, which lost 4 bases and 4 bases, there was a span of 10 bases.

The rearrangement uses TRBV12-3 or TRBV12-4 and TRBJ2-1; possibly TRBD1 for D (6 bases). Trimming took off 6 bases at V and 10 bases at J, with 10 bases between the two ends. The CDR3 is 11 amino acids. DNA of the CDR3: TGTGCCAGCAGAGCCGACAGGGAGCAGTTCTTC. Its protein product is CASRADREQFF.

The chain uses TRBV5-1 and TRBJ2-7; 13 nucleotides align to TRBD2. The germline V gene has CDR1 SGHRS and CDR2 YFSETQ. J gave up 5 bases and V 4 bases, and 18 bases lay outside the gene matches. CDR3 length equals 19 residues. CDR3 amino acids: CASSTQTRTRTSGRNEQYF. CDR3 DNA: TGCGCCAGCAGCACGCAGACCCGCACACGGACTAGCGGGAGAAACGAGCAGTACTTC.

The chain links TRBV9 to TRBJ2-7; D is possibly TRBD1 (8 bases). V was shortened by 4 bases and J by 1 base, with 15 bases between the two germline ends. Germline CDR1 reads SGDLS; CDR2 reads YYNGEE. The CDR3 length is 15 residues. The CDR3 loop reads CASSSGGGSSYEQYF. CDR3 nucleotides: TGTGCCAGCAGCTCAGGGGGCGGGAGTTCCTACGAGCAGTACTTC.

V is TRBV19 and J is TRBJ2-1; D is possibly TRBD2 (6 bases). Trimming removed 6 bases from V and 5 bases from J, with 23 bases in between. The CDR3 sequence is 17 residues long. CDR1 and CDR2 from the germline V gene are LNHDA and SQIVND (reference sequence). The CDR3 DNA sequence: TGTGCCAGTAGGGCCCTCTTCCGGGACTCCCCCCACAATGAGCAGTTCTTC. Its protein product is CASRALFRDSPHNEQFF.

The chain carries TRBV5-4 and TRBJ2-3, with 8 nucleotides matching TRBD2. CDR1 is SGHNT and CDR2 is YYREEE in the germline V gene (reference sequence). The CDR3 runs 15 residues. Trimming removed 4 bases from V and 0 bases from J; junction bases left unmatched: 4. CDR3 nucleotides: TGTGCCAGCAGCGCAGCGGGAGCTAGCACAGATACGCAGTATTTT. Amino acid sequence: CASSAAGASTDTQYF.

This clone has more than one count but fewer than ten. J is TRBJ2-3 and V is TRBV5-1; no reliable D call. Germline V gene data show CDR1 as SGHRS and CDR2 as YFSETQ. The length of the CDR3 is 14 residues. The germline V and J ends were trimmed by 0 bases and 6 bases, with 11 bases remaining between them. The CDR3 here is CASSLVSSVDTQYF. The CDR3 DNA sequence: TGCGCCAGCAGCTTGGTGTCTAGTGTGGATACGCAGTATTTT.

V gene TRBV5-8 combines with J gene TRBJ2-7; 7 bases align to TRBD2. CDR1 and CDR2 (germline): SGHTS, YDEGEE. The J segment lost 5 bases and the V segment lost 0 bases, leaving 8 bases of the junction unmatched. This CDR3 contains 15 residues. CDR3 sequence reads: CASSLEGSGPDEQYF. The CDR3 coding sequence is TGTGCCAGCAGCTTGGAGGGTAGCGGGCCTGACGAGCAGTACTTC.

The rearrangement links TRBV18 to TRBJ2-2; 7 bases are a match to TRBD1. This CDR3 has 13 amino acids. The junction had 5 bases not matched to a gene; V was cut back by 3 bases and J by 10 bases. Per the germline V gene, CDR1 is KGHSH and CDR2 is LQKENI. The CDR3 DNA reads as TGTGCCAGCTCACCCAGGACAGGCGAGGAGCTGTTTTTT. Its protein is CASSPRTGEELFF.

This clone has a single count. The chain uses TRBV13 and TRBJ2-2, with TRBD2 matching 11 bases. V dropped 5 bases and J dropped 7; count of bases not matched to a gene: 18. CDR1 is PRHDT and CDR2 is FYEKMQ in the germline V gene (reference sequence). The CDR3 spans 19 residues. CDR3 region: CASSLSPSGRFPLGGELFF. In DNA, the CDR3 is TGTGCCAGCAGCCTCTCCCCTAGCGGGAGGTTCCCGTTGGGCGGGGAGCTGTTTTTT. Looking up the rest from reference TRBV13 and TRBJ2-2 gives the full variable domain: AAGVIQSPRHLIKEKRETATLKCYPIPRHDTVYWYQQGPGQDPQFLISFYEKMQSDKGSIPDRFSAQQFSDYHSELNMSSLELGDSALYFCASSLSPSGRFPLGGELFFGEGSRLTVL.

This clone was detected a few times. This chain uses TRBV5-1 with TRBJ2-1; perhaps TRBD1 as D (5 bases). Per the germline V gene, CDR1 is SGHRS and CDR2 is YFSETQ. Deletions cut 1 base from V and 8 bases from J, with 10 bases between. The CDR3 length is 13 residues. DNA for the CDR3: TGCGCCAGCAGCTTGTCCAGGGTGGATGAGCAGTTCTTC. It codes for CASSLSRVDEQFF. Together with reference TRBV5-1 and TRBJ2-1, the CDR3 gives the full variable domain: KAGVTQTPRYLIKTRGQQVTLSCSPISGHRSVSWYQQTPGQGLQFLFEYFSETQRNKGNFPGRFSGRQFSNSRSEMNVSTLELGDSALYLCASSLSRVDEQFFGPGTRLTVL.

This chain links TRBV18 with TRBJ2-5; 7 bases agree with TRBD1. V dropped 2 bases and J dropped 1; count of bases not matched to a gene: 10. The germline CDR1 and CDR2 sequences are KGHSH and LQKENI. The CDR3 has 17 residues. The CDR3 nucleotides are TGTGCCAGCTCACCATTCCGGGACAGTGACACCCAAGAGACCCAGTACTTC. Its translation: CASSPFRDSDTQETQYF.

This clone has a handful of counts. The chain uses TRBV6-5 and TRBJ1-4, with D maybe TRBD1 (6 bases). The CDR3 contains 14 residues. CDR1 and CDR2 (germline): MNHEY, SVGAGI. V dropped 2 bases and J dropped 5 bases, with 9 bases sitting between them. The CDR3 DNA sequence: TGTGCCAGCAGTTACGGACAGTTCAATGAAAAACTGTTTTTT. Protein: CASSYGQFNEKLFF.